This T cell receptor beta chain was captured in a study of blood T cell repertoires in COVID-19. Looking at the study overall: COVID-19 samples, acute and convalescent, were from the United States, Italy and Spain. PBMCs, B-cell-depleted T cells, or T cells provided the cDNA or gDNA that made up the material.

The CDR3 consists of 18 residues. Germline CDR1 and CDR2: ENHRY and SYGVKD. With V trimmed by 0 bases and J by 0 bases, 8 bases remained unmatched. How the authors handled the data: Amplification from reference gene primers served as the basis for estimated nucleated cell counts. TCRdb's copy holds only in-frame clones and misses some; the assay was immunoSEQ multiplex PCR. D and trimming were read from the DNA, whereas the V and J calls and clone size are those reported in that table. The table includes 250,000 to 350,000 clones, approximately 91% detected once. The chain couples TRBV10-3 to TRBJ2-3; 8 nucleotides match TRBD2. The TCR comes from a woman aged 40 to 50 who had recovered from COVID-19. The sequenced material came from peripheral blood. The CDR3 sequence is CAISESPGSGRSTDTQYF. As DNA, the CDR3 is TGTGCCATCAGTGAGTCACCGGGGAGCGGGAGAAGCACAGATACGCAGTATTTT.